The 12 T cell receptor beta chains listed next were all sequenced from one sample in a study of blood T cell repertoires in COVID-19 (dated by TCRdb to 2018 to 2020). Preparation of the library involved the immunoSEQ multiplex PCR assay. TCRdb retrieved this table from immuneACCESS and kept in-frame rearrangements only. Not all clones are present; in checked studies, unresolved V genes account for under half, and no reason is known for the remainder. The sample includes approximately 170,000 clones, with roughly 80% observed a single time. The top ten clones comprise approximately 8% of the sample. The sample was PBMCs or T cells enriched from blood (not recorded which). The receptor set was obtained from a woman aged 50 to 65 who had recovered from COVID-19.

This clone came up once. The chain links TRBV19 to TRBJ1-1; tentative D call: TRBD1 (5 bases). V lost 5 bases to trimming and J lost 0 bases, with 13 bases between them. CDR1 and CDR2 from the germline V gene are LNHDA and SQIVND (reference sequence). The CDR3 spans 15 residues. CDR3 in DNA: TGTGCCAGTAGTGGGGCAGTACTATTGAACACTGAAGCTTTCTTT. Translated: CASSGAVLLNTEAFF.

The chain has TRBV5-6 and TRBJ1-6; D remains unclear. This CDR3 has 14 residues. The germline V and J ends were trimmed by 1 base and 6 bases, with 8 bases remaining between them. Germline assignment: CDR1 SGHDT and CDR2 YYEEEE. CDR3 sequence: CASSLRTANSPLHF. CDR3 nucleotide sequence: TGTGCCAGCAGCTTGCGTACAGCTAATTCACCCCTCCACTTT.

This chain connects TRBV3-1 (or the pseudogene TRBV3-2) to TRBJ2-7, with unresolved D. Germline values: CDR1 LGHDT, CDR2 YNNKEL (reference sequence). The CDR3 runs to 16 residues. Trimming cost V 0 bases and J 3 bases, with 15 bases left between them. CDR3 in amino acids: CASSQDHSIEIYEQYF. The DNA of the CDR3 is TGTGCCAGCAGCCAAGATCATTCAATAGAGATCTACGAGCAGTACTTC.

The table lists this clone with a count of one. This chain uses TRBV4-3 with TRBJ1-2; possible D gene TRBD1, 6 bases. Trimming removed 1 base at V and 7 bases at J, with 16 bases between. There are 15 residues in the CDR3. Germline V gene sequence: CDR1 LGHNA, CDR2 YSLEER. The CDR3 nucleotides are TGCGCCAGCAGCCAAGGGTTAGCAGGGGCGATTGGCTACACCTTC. It yields the protein CASSQGLAGAIGYTF.

The rearrangement uses TRBV7-6 and TRBJ2-2, with 10 nucleotides matching TRBD2. The CDR3 length is 17 residues. J was trimmed by 8 bases and V by 1 base; bases with no gene match: 10. CDR1 and CDR2 from the germline V gene are SGHVS and FNYEAQ. CDR3 nucleotides: TGTGCCAGCAGCTTAGGAGCGGGAGGGCCCTTGGTGGGGGAGCTGTTTTTT. Translated: CASSLGAGGPLVGELFF.

The chain combines TRBV5-4 with TRBJ2-1, with D possibly TRBD2 on 5 matching bases. Germline lookup yields CDR1 SGHNT and CDR2 YYREEE (reference sequence). V lost 2 bases, J lost 0 bases, and 12 bases lay in between. This CDR3 has 16 residues. DNA of the CDR3: TGTGCCAGCAGCTTCGGTCCGGGGTCCTCCTACAATGAGCAGTTCTTC. Translated: CASSFGPGSSYNEQFF.

This chain uses TRBV6-1 with TRBJ1-5; TRBD1 matches at 11 bases. V lost 3 bases and J lost 8; bases outside the gene matches: 6. Germline loops: CDR1 MNHNS, CDR2 SASEGT. CDR3 length: 15 residues. The CDR3 DNA is TGTGCCAGCAGTGATAAGGGACAGGGGGTTAAGCCCCAGCATTTT. Translating gives CASSDKGQGVKPQHF.

The chain couples TRBV6-1 to TRBJ2-7; D is unclear. V was pared by 2 bases and J by 3 bases, with 11 bases between. The CDR3 is 14 amino acids. Germline-derived CDR1 and CDR2 are MNHNS and SASEGT. The DNA for the CDR3 is TGTGCCAGCAGTGAACCGTCTGGCCTCTACGAGCAGTACTTC. Translated, it gives CASSEPSGLYEQYF.

The V gene is TRBV5-1, the J gene TRBJ1-6, with 7 bases fitting TRBD1. The CDR3 sequence is 15 residues long. V lost 4 bases, J lost 6 bases, and 7 bases stayed unmatched. CDR1 and CDR2 (germline): SGHRS, YFSETQ. CDR3 protein: CASSPRDSLNSPLHF. The CDR3 DNA reads TGCGCCAGCAGCCCCCGGGACAGCCTTAATTCACCCCTCCACTTT.

The chain is built from TRBV2 and TRBJ1-4; 7 nucleotides line up with TRBD1. The V and J ends lost 4 bases and 5 bases, in that order; junction bases with no gene match: 7. The V gene's germline CDR1 is SNHLY and CDR2 FYNNEI. The CDR3 covers 15 residues. The DNA for the CDR3 is TGTGCCAGCAGTGTCATGGGACAGCCGAATGAAAAACTGTTTTTT. It translates to CASSVMGQPNEKLFF.

A single count supports this clone. The rearrangement joins TRBV20-1 to TRBJ2-1; TRBD2 aligns across 7 bases. Germline loops: CDR1 DFQATT, CDR2 SNEGSKA (reference sequence). V was clipped by 3 bases and J by 9 bases; unmatched bases: 2. CDR3 length: 11 amino acids. The CDR3 DNA sequence: TGCAGTGCTAGGCGGGAGATTGAGCAGTTCTTC. Its translation: CSARREIEQFF.

The CDR3 sequence is CASSLRSPYEQYF. In DNA form, the CDR3 reads TGTGCCAGCAGCTTGCGGTCGCCCTACGAGCAGTACTTC. The chain has TRBV5-4 and TRBJ2-7; D ambiguous. The length of the CDR3 is 13 residues. V lost 1 base to trimming and J lost 2 bases, with 7 bases between them. Germline V gene lookup returns CDR1 SGHNT and CDR2 YYREEE (reference sequence).